A selection of T cell receptor beta chains follows, all from one sample in a study of blood T cell repertoires in COVID-19. Sequenced by immunoSEQ multiplex PCR; TCRdb stores in-frame clones only, minus some. The sample has about 360,000 clones, 80% to 90% seen once. Specimen: peripheral blood. The source of these receptors is a woman aged 60-70 years with COVID-19, enrolled during active disease. The CDR3 runs from the conserved cysteine through the conserved F or W. Fields, in order: D gene, J gene, clone size, CDR3 length, V gene, CDR3 protein, CDR3 DNA. The D gene is left open where the match is weak. A clone size is listed for some rows: how often the clone was seen (once, few, many), or a class if it is expanded.

TRBD1 TRBJ2-7 - 17 TRBV3-1/TRBV3-2 CASSQDQTGGVSYEQYF TGTGCCAGCAGCCAAGATCAGACAGGGGGCGTTTCCTACGAGCAGTACTTC
TRBD2 TRBJ2-3 - 17 TRBV7-9 CASSLTSGGGSTDTQYF TGTGCCAGCAGTCTAACCAGCGGGGGCGGGAGCACAGATACGCAGTATTTT
- TRBJ1-5 - 15 TRBV7-8 CASSLGSYSNQPQHF TGTGCCAGCAGCTTAGGCAGTTATAGCAATCAGCCCCAGCATTTT
TRBD1 TRBJ2-7 - 14 TRBV5-1 CASRSGTGTYEQYF TGCGCCAGCAGGTCCGGGACAGGGACCTACGAGCAGTACTTC
- TRBJ1-2 - 12 TRBV6-5 CASRGLNYGYTF TGTGCCAGCAGAGGACTGAACTATGGCTACACCTTC
TRBD1 TRBJ1-5 once 15 TRBV9 CASSVEGGNNQPQHF TGTGCCAGCAGCGTAGAAGGGGGCAACAATCAGCCCCAGCATTTT
TRBD1 TRBJ1-2 - 19 TRBV6-2/TRBV6-3 CASSYFSWTGGVSDYGYTF TGTGCCAGCAGTTACTTCTCGTGGACAGGGGGGGTATCCGACTATGGCTACACCTTC
- TRBJ1-4 - 13 TRBV18 CASSPPGEEKLFF TGTGCCAGCTCACCACCGGGAGAAGAAAAACTGTTTTTT
- TRBJ2-7 - 13 TRBV6-1 CASSEREAYEQYF TGTGCCAGCAGTGAAAGGGAGGCCTACGAGCAGTACTTC
- TRBJ2-7 - 12 TRBV19 CASSIHGYEQYF TGTGCCAGTAGTATACACGGCTACGAGCAGTACTTC